The 11 T cell receptor beta chains given below trace back to one sample, sequenced in a study of T cell clusters in autoimmune cytopenias. One tube held mixed TRB-A and TRB-B primer pools for touch-down PCR. After re-calling the multiplex PCR reads, TCRdb lists one entry per CDR3 protein, DNA absent. The listing contains some 4,000 distinct CDR3 sequences. TRB was amplified from around 0.25 ug of peripheral blood genomic DNA per sample. These same data were also listed under a study on T cell repertoires in aging, cancer and after chemotherapy.

Sequencing used peripheral blood. The receptors derive from a human donor in good health.

V usage is TRBV2 and J usage is TRBJ2-5; with no DNA, the TCRdb D assignment of TRBD1 cannot be verified. Germline V gene data show CDR1 as SNHLY and CDR2 as FYNNEI. The CDR3 sequence is 15 residues long. The CDR3 is CASRNLQGSRETQYF.

By frequency, this clonotype registers medium-sized (0.01 to 0.1%). The genes are TRBV6-2 or TRBV6-3 and TRBJ1-6; the TCRdb call, TRBD1, lacks DNA for checking. Germline V CDR1 and CDR2: MNHEY, SVGEGT. CDR3 length equals 13 residues. CDR3 in amino acids: CASSYTGTSPLHF.

This clonotype is called medium-sized (0.01 to 0.1%) based on its frequency. The rearrangement joins TRBV6-1 to TRBJ2-1. The CDR3 sequence is 11 residues long. CDR1 is MNHNS and CDR2 is SASEGT in the germline V gene. CDR3: CASGPYNEQFF.

V and J are TRBV19 and TRBJ1-5; TCRdb's D call of TRBD1 is untestable without DNA. This CDR3 is built from 15 residues. Germline V gene data show CDR1 as LNHDA and CDR2 as SQIVND (reference sequence). CDR3 residues: CASSTDRGTNQPQHF.

This chain uses TRBV5-4 with TRBJ1-2; TCRdb indicates TRBD1, and absent DNA this call remains unverified. CDR1 and CDR2 (germline): SGHNT, YYREEE (reference sequence). This CDR3 has 15 amino acids. The chain's CDR3 is CASSLKTDGGYGYTF.

This clonotype is labeled medium-sized (0.01 to 0.1%) based on frequency. V and J are TRBV29-1 and TRBJ2-7; absent DNA, TCRdb's TRBD1 call cannot be checked. Germline CDR1 is SQVTM and CDR2 is ANQGSEA. The CDR3 contains 15 residues. CDR3 loop: CSVGLHRDRPYEQYF.

The chain employs TRBV6-1 and TRBJ1-5; with no DNA, the TCRdb D assignment of TRBD1 cannot be verified. Germline V CDR1 and CDR2: MNHNS, SASEGT. The CDR3 has 16 amino acids. The CDR3 sequence: CASSDLPGGEGKPQHF.

CDR3 loop: CSASIDRSDQPQHF. The J gene is TRBJ1-5, the V gene TRBV20-1; there is no DNA to check the TCRdb D call of TRBD1. This CDR3 has 14 residues. Germline V gene data show CDR1 as DFQATT and CDR2 as SNEGSKA (reference sequence).

The chain is built from TRBV5-6 and TRBJ2-7; TCRdb's D call, TRBD2, is unchecked because there is no DNA. The CDR3 spans 15 residues. The germline CDR1 and CDR2 sequences are SGHDT and YYEEEE. The chain's CDR3 is CASSLDQGPSGEQYF.

According to its frequency, this clonotype is medium-sized (0.01 to 0.1%). J is TRBJ2-7 and V is TRBV6-1; TCRdb lists TRBD2, though no DNA is available to test this call. CDR1 MNHNS and CDR2 SASEGT come from the germline V gene. This CDR3 region has 14 residues. The CDR3 reads CASRENGGPYEQYF.

The chain links TRBV20-1 to TRBJ2-5; the TCRdb call, TRBD2, lacks DNA for checking. The V gene's germline CDR1 is DFQATT and CDR2 SNEGSKA (reference sequence). There are 14 residues in the CDR3. The CDR3 sequence: CSARDGRFGETQYF.